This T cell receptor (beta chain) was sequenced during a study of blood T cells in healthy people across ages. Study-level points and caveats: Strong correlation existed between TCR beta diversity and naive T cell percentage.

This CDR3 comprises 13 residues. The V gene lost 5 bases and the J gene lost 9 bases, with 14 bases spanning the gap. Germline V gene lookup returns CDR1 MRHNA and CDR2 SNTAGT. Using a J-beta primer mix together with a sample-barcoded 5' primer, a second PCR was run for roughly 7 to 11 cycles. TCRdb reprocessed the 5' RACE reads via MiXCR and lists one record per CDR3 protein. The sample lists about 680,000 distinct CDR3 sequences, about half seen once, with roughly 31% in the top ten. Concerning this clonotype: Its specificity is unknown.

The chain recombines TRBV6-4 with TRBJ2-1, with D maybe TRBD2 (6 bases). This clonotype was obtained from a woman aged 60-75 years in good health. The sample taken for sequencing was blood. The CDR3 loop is CASSPGVGSEQFF. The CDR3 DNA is TGTGCCAGCAGTCCGGGAGTAGGCTCTGAGCAGTTCTTC.